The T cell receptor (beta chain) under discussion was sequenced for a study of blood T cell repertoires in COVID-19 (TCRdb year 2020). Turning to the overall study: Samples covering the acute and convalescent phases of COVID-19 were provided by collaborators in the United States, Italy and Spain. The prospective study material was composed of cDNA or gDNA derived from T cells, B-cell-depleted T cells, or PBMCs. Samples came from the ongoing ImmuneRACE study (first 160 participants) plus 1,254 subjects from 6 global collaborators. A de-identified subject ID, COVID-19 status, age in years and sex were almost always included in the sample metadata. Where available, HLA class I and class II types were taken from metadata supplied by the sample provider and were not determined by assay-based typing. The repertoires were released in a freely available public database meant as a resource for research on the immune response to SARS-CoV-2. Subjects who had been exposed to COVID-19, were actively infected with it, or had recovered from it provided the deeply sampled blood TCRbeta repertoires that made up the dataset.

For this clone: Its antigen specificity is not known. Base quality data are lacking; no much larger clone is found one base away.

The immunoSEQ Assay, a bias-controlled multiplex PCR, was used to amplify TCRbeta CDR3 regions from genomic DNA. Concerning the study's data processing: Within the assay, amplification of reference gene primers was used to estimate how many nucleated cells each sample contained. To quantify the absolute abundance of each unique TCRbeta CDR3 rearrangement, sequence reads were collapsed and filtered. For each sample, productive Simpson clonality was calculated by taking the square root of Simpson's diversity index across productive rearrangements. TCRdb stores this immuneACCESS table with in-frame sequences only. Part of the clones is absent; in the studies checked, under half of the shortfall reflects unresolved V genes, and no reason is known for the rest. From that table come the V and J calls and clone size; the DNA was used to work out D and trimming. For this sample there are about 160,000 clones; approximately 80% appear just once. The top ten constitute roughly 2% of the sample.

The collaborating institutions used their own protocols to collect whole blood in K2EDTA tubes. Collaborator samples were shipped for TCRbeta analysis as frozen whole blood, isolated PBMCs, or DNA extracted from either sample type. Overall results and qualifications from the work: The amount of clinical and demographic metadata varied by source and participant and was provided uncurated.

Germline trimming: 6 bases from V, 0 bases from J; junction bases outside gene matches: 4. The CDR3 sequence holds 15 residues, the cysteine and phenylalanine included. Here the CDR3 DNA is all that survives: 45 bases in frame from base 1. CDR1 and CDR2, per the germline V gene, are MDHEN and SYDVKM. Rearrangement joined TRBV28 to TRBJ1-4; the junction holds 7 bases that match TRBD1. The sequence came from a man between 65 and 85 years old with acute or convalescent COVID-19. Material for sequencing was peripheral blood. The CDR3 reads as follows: CASRDRPATNEKLFF. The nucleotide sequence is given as TGTGCCAGCAGGGACAGGCCTGCAACTAATGAAAAACTGTTTTTT.